Below are 16 T cell receptor beta chains sequenced from a single sample in a study of T cell responses to AZD1222 COVID-19 vaccine (dated by TCRdb to the early 2020s). The time point label of this sample denotes: about 28 days (+/-7) after the second vaccine dose. Libraries came from the immunoSEQ multiplex PCR assay. This immuneACCESS table, as held by TCRdb, lists in-frame sequences with V and J called but not all clones. Of the missing ones, under half trace to an unresolved V gene in checked studies; the others have no known cause. This sample comprises some 130,000 clones, just over 90% of them detected only once. Approximately 0.98% of the sample rests with the top ten. Sequences were derived from peripheral blood, sampled 28 days after the second AZD1222 dose. The source is an adult who received the AZD1222 COVID-19 vaccine.

This clone was seen just once. This sequence joins TRBV2 and TRBJ1-2; D not resolved. CDR1 and CDR2 (germline): SNHLY, FYNNEI. This CDR3 is built from 13 residues. The V end was cut by 0 bases, the J end by 4 bases, with 6 bases between. The chain's CDR3 is CASSEAGSYGYTF. DNA of the CDR3: TGTGCCAGCAGTGAAGCGGGGAGCTATGGCTACACCTTC.

The chain links TRBV9 to TRBJ2-1, with D possibly matching TRBD1 (6 bases). The CDR3 runs to 14 residues. Looked up from germline, CDR1 is SGDLS and CDR2 is YYNGEE. Trimming took 3 bases from V and 5 from J, leaving 12 bases between them. CDR3 DNA sequence: TGTGCCAGCAGCGCCCCCAGGGGAAACAATGAGCAGTTCTTC. This encodes CASSAPRGNNEQFF.

Note on this clone: This CDR3 is also generated by other DNA sequences in the sample. The genes are TRBV18 and TRBJ2-7; 7 bases line up with TRBD2. After removal of 2 bases from V and 2 bases from J, the junction contained 3 bases not matched to a gene. Per the germline V gene, CDR1 is KGHSH and CDR2 is LQKENI. This CDR3 is built from 14 residues. The CDR3 region is CASSPAGVPYEQYF. CDR3 nucleotides: TGTGCCAGCTCACCAGCGGGAGTTCCCTACGAGCAGTACTTC.

The V gene is TRBV24-1, the J gene TRBJ1-2; 10 positions agree with TRBD1. This CDR3 region has 16 residues. Germline lookup yields CDR1 KGHDR and CDR2 SFDVKD. V lost 4 bases, J lost 8 bases, and 12 bases stayed unmatched. The CDR3 sequence is CATSDFGTGELRGYTF. In DNA, the CDR3 is TGTGCCACCAGTGACTTTGGGACAGGGGAGCTCCGCGGCTACACCTTC.

The chain combines TRBV19 with TRBJ1-3; perhaps TRBD1 as D (5 bases). The length of the CDR3 is 14 residues. Trimming cost V 3 bases and J 3 bases, with 9 bases left between them. CDR1 and CDR2 from the germline V gene are LNHDA and SQIVND (reference sequence). CDR3 sequence reads: CASSIPGYGNTIYF. The CDR3 bases are TGTGCCAGTAGTATCCCAGGGTATGGAAACACCATATATTTT.

The rearrangement joins TRBV6-5 to TRBJ1-1; D is undetermined. The CDR3 length is 12 residues. The V gene's germline CDR1 is MNHEY and CDR2 SVGAGI. Trimming took 9 bases from V and 1 from J, leaving 9 bases between them. The CDR3 DNA is TGTGCCAGTCGCGGCCAGAACACTGAAGCTTTCTTT. It yields the protein CASRGQNTEAFF.

This rearrangement joins TRBV27 to TRBJ2-7, with D unclear. Germline CDR1 is MNHEY and CDR2 is SMNVEV (reference sequence). The CDR3 is 13 residues long. V dropped 3 bases and J dropped 0 bases, with 6 bases sitting between them. DNA for the CDR3: TGTGCCAGCAGTTTCAGGAGCTCCTACGAGCAGTACTTC. Its protein product is CASSFRSSYEQYF.

In its sample, this clone was seen once. The chain uses TRBV3-1 (or the pseudogene TRBV3-2) and TRBJ1-5; D call uncertain. Germline V CDR1 and CDR2: LGHDT, YNNKEL (reference sequence). CDR3 length: 14 residues. Trimming removed 0 bases at V and 3 bases at J, with 6 bases between. Written as DNA, the CDR3 is TGTGCCAGCAGCCAAGAGTGGGTCAATCAGCCCCAGCATTTT. Protein sequence: CASSQEWVNQPQHF.

A note on this clone: Other DNA sequences within the sample encode an identical CDR3. The CDR3 loop reads CASSLTATNEKLFF. In nucleotides, the CDR3 is TGCGCCAGCAGCTTGACTGCAACTAATGAAAAACTGTTTTTT. This chain connects TRBV5-1 to TRBJ1-4; D not certain. This CDR3 is built from 14 residues. Germline CDR1 SGHRS, CDR2 YFSETQ. Trimming took off 1 base at V and 0 bases at J, with 4 bases between the two ends.

This chain joins TRBV19 and TRBJ1-5; TRBD1 agrees at 8 bases. The CDR3 consists of 16 residues. CDR1 LNHDA and CDR2 SQIVND come from the germline V gene (reference sequence). Losses at the gene ends were 7 bases for V and 0 bases for J; bases not matched to a gene: 8. The CDR3 DNA is TGTGCCAGTACCCCCGACAGGGGCTTTAGCAATCAGCCCCAGCATTTT. It is translated as CASTPDRGFSNQPQHF. Full variable domain (missing parts from reference TRBV19 and TRBJ1-5): DGGITQSPKYLFRKEGQNVTLSCEQNLNHDAMYWYRQDPGQGLRLIYYSQIVNDFQKGDIAEGYSVSREKKESFPLTVTSAQKNPTAFYLCASTPDRGFSNQPQHFGDGTRLSIL.

The chain combines TRBV12-3 or TRBV12-4 with TRBJ1-6, with TRBD1 as a possible D gene (6 bases). V lost 5 bases, J lost 12 bases, and 14 bases lay in between. This CDR3 comprises 13 residues. The CDR3 loop reads CASSTTTGRPLHF. CDR3 DNA sequence: TGTGCCAGCAGTACCACGACAGGCCGACCCCTCCACTTT.

The chain recombines TRBV30 with TRBJ1-2; D is ambiguous. V lost 5 bases and J lost 5, with 18 bases in between. The CDR3 has 14 residues. Germline values: CDR1 GTSNPN, CDR2 SVGIG (reference sequence). The CDR3 region is CAWLSGVPTYGYTF. CDR3 sequence (DNA): TGTGCCTGGCTTTCCGGGGTCCCAACATATGGCTACACCTTC.

This clone came up a few times. The genes are TRBV28 and TRBJ2-7; no clear D gene. V shed 3 bases and J shed 2 bases, with 11 bases lying between them. In germline, CDR1 is MDHEN, CDR2 SYDVKM. This CDR3 region has 14 residues. The CDR3 sequence: CASSFSLSTYEQYF. In DNA, the CDR3 is TGTGCCAGCAGTTTTAGCCTCAGCACCTACGAGCAGTACTTC.

This clone was seen only once. V gene TRBV5-1 combines with J gene TRBJ1-2, with 9 bases that match TRBD1. CDR1 is SGHRS, CDR2 YFSETQ, per germline. CDR3 length: 16 residues. The trim removed 1 base at V and 6 bases at J, leaving 10 bases unmatched. This chain's CDR3 is CASSLTPGQGMDGYTF. CDR3 DNA sequence: TGCGCCAGCAGCTTGACACCGGGACAGGGAATGGATGGCTACACCTTC.

This clone appeared a single time. The chain combines TRBV24-1 with TRBJ2-1; D is uncertain. CDR3 length: 14 amino acids. Trimming shortened V by 3 bases and J by 7 bases, and 12 bases separated the two germline ends. The germline V gene encodes CDR1 KGHDR and CDR2 SFDVKD. In DNA, the CDR3 is TGTGCCACCAGTGATGGATTGGGCCATAATGAGCAGTTCTTC. Translating gives CATSDGLGHNEQFF.

The chain couples TRBV5-5 to TRBJ2-7, with 13 bases that match TRBD2. The CDR3 is made up of 14 amino acids. V trimming: 4 bases; J trimming: 4 bases; junction bases outside the gene matches: 2. CDR1 is SGHKS and CDR2 is YYEKEE in the germline V gene (reference sequence). CDR3 in DNA: TGTGCCAGCAGCGCGACTAGCGGGAGGTACGAGCAGTACTTC. Protein: CASSATSGRYEQYF.